This TCR beta chain is from a study of blood T cell repertoires in COVID-19. Across the whole study: Sources were T cells, B-cell-depleted T cells, or PBMCs; the material itself was cDNA or gDNA.

The V and J ends lost 4 bases and 8 bases respectively, with 15 bases between them. The CDR3 contains 14 residues. Looked up from germline, CDR1 is SGHDT and CDR2 is YYEEEE. Generated by immunoSEQ multiplex PCR, the TCRdb table keeps only in-frame clones and is missing some. The table shows around 250,000 clones, with about 90% occurring only once. Sequencing was performed on peripheral blood. The chain joins TRBV5-6 to TRBJ2-2; D is ambiguous. This sequence originates from a woman aged 60-70 years with COVID-19, enrolled during active disease. The CDR3 DNA reads TGTGCCAGCAGCCTGGTCCCGGTTCGGGGGGAGCTGTTTTTT. The encoded protein is CASSLVPVRGELFF.